These T cell receptor beta chains were read from a single sample in a study of OX40 agonist ivuxolimab in advanced cancers. This table comes from immunoSEQ multiplex PCR, and its TCRdb copy is limited to in-frame clones, with some not included. Of about 37,000 clones listed, approximately 80% are singletons. Sequencing used CD4+ or CD8+ T cells sorted from blood, obtained in a trial of the OX40 agonist ivuxolimab. These receptors were obtained from an adult with an advanced solid tumor such as melanoma, head and neck, liver or kidney cancer. Both conserved end residues are part of each CDR3. The D gene is left open where the match is weak. A row's size may be missing; if present it is once, few, many or a size class.

D gene	V gene	clone size	J gene	CDR3 protein	CDR3 DNA
TRBD1	TRBV7-8	NA	TRBJ2-3	CASSPGDRGFITDTQYF	TGTGCCAGCAGCCCGGGGGACAGGGGATTTATCACAGATACGCAGTATTTT
NA	TRBV12-2	NA	TRBJ1-2	CASRLAPASWPQYYGYTF	TGTGCAAGTCGCTTAGCCCCGGCCAGCTGGCCTCAATACTATGGCTACACCTTC
NA	TRBV6-5	NA	TRBJ2-5	CASRLARDSQETQYF	TGTGCCAGCCGCTTAGCCAGGGATTCCCAAGAGACCCAGTACTTC
NA	TRBV9	NA	TRBJ2-3	CASSVFGSKDTQYF	TGTGCCAGCAGCGTCTTCGGGAGTAAGGATACGCAGTATTTT
TRBD2	TRBV7-6	NA	TRBJ2-7	CASSLGAGNYEQYF	TGTGCCAGCAGCTTAGGAGCGGGGAACTACGAGCAGTACTTC
NA	TRBV7-9	NA	TRBJ2-7	CASTEGDLELAPYEQYF	TGTGCCAGCACTGAAGGGGATCTCGAATTAGCCCCCTACGAGCAGTACTTC
TRBD1	TRBV6-5	NA	TRBJ2-7	CASSVQGAGTYEQYF	TGTGCCAGCAGTGTTCAGGGGGCCGGTACCTACGAGCAGTACTTC
NA	TRBV19	once	TRBJ1-1	CASSLGGQLTEAFF	TGTGCCAGTAGTCTGGGGGGGCAGTTAACTGAAGCTTTCTTT
NA	TRBV28	NA	TRBJ1-4	CASIPQGTTNEKLFF	TGTGCCAGCATTCCTCAGGGGACAACTAATGAAAAACTGTTTTTT
TRBD2	TRBV30	NA	TRBJ2-5	CAWAGGPWETQYF	TGTGCCTGGGCGGGGGGGCCGTGGGAGACCCAGTACTTC
TRBD1	TRBV19	NA	TRBJ2-5	CASSNLRDRIQETQYF	TGTGCCAGTAGTAACCTCCGGGACAGGATCCAAGAGACCCAGTACTTC
NA	TRBV6-5	NA	TRBJ2-1	CASSSGPEISEQFF	TGTGCCAGCAGTTCCGGGCCGGAGATCAGTGAGCAGTTCTTC
NA	TRBV4-3	NA	TRBJ1-5	CASSQEPGEGQPQHF	TGCGCCAGCAGCCAAGAACCAGGGGAGGGTCAGCCCCAGCATTTT
NA	TRBV7-2	NA	TRBJ2-2	CASSLGRGNTGELFF	TGTGCCAGCAGCTTAGGGCGGGGAAACACCGGGGAGCTGTTTTTT
NA	TRBV5-8	NA	TRBJ1-1	CASSFGIPDMNTEAFF	TGTGCCAGCAGCTTCGGTATTCCAGACATGAACACTGAAGCTTTCTTT
TRBD1	TRBV4-1	NA	TRBJ1-5	CASSQDFLDRGSNQPQHF	TGCGCCAGCAGCCAAGATTTCCTGGACAGGGGAAGCAATCAGCCCCAGCATTTT
TRBD1	TRBV7-9	NA	TRBJ1-1	CASSLGQGRDTEAFF	TGTGCCAGCAGCTTGGGACAGGGACGGGACACTGAAGCTTTCTTT
NA	TRBV5-1	NA	TRBJ1-6	CASSYIRGGNSPLHF	TGCGCCAGCAGCTACATCAGGGGCGGGAATTCACCCCTCCACTTT
NA	TRBV30	NA	TRBJ1-2	CAWSVIAGQLNYGYTF	TGTGCCTGGAGTGTAATCGCAGGACAGCTAAACTATGGCTACACCTTC
NA	TRBV13	NA	TRBJ1-1	CASSLTGAHEAFF	TGTGCCAGCAGCCTGACAGGCGCTCACGAAGCTTTCTTT
NA	TRBV27	NA	TRBJ2-1	CASSLLGNEQFF	TGTGCCAGCAGTTTATTGGGCAATGAGCAGTTCTTC
NA	TRBV6-6	NA	TRBJ2-3	CASSYPGQSTDTQYF	TGTGCCAGCAGTTATCCTGGACAGAGCACAGATACGCAGTATTTT
NA	TRBV7-9	NA	TRBJ2-7	CASSLEANGFSYEQYF	TGTGCCAGCAGCTTAGAAGCAAACGGGTTTAGCTACGAGCAGTACTTC
NA	TRBV2	few	TRBJ2-5	CASSTTDSQETQYF	TGTGCCAGCAGTACCACGGACAGTCAAGAGACCCAGTACTTC
NA	TRBV7-8	NA	TRBJ2-3	CASSFTATLVLERGTDTQYF	TGTGCCAGCAGCTTCACAGCCACTCTAGTGTTGGAACGTGGCACAGATACGCAGTATTTT
NA	TRBV2	NA	TRBJ2-4	CATLWGAGENIQYF	TGTGCCACCCTGTGGGGGGCGGGGGAAAACATTCAGTACTTC
TRBD1	TRBV4-1	once	TRBJ2-7	CASSQGPQDRVNEQYF	TGCGCCAGCAGCCAGGGACCTCAGGACAGGGTTAACGAGCAGTACTTC
NA	TRBV6-6	NA	TRBJ2-1	CASSSTRYYNEQFF	TGTGCCAGCAGTAGTACCCGGTACTACAATGAGCAGTTCTTC
NA	TRBV4-1	NA	TRBJ1-5	CASSQVPGVDSNQPQHF	TGCGCCAGCAGCCAAGTCCCGGGGGTGGACAGTAATCAGCCCCAGCATTTT
NA	TRBV6-5	once	TRBJ1-2	CASIGAGNYGYTF	TGTGCCAGCATAGGGGCAGGGAACTATGGCTACACCTTC
NA	TRBV4-1	NA	TRBJ1-2	CASSQVPGRDYGYTF	TGCGCCAGCAGCCAAGTCCCGGGACGAGACTATGGCTACACCTTC
NA	TRBV5-5	NA	TRBJ2-5	CASSIYWTAKETQYF	TGTGCCAGCAGCATATACTGGACAGCAAAAGAGACCCAGTACTTC
NA	TRBV7-9	NA	TRBJ2-2	CASSLQITGELFF	TGTGCCAGCAGTCTGCAAATCACCGGGGAGCTGTTTTTT
NA	TRBV6-1	NA	TRBJ2-1	CASSEPRTAYNEQFF	TGTGCCAGCAGTGAACCCCGGACAGCTTACAATGAGCAGTTCTTC
NA	TRBV5-6	NA	TRBJ1-3	CASSLADTEFSGNTIYF	TGTGCCAGCAGCTTGGCCGACACAGAATTCTCTGGAAACACCATATATTTT
TRBD2	TRBV7-9	NA	TRBJ2-7	CASSSTTGTSGLYEQYF	TGTGCCAGCAGCTCCACAACCGGGACTAGCGGACTCTACGAGCAGTACTTC
NA	TRBV5-1	NA	TRBJ2-7	CASSLLGFYEQYF	TGCGCCAGCAGCTTGCTCGGGTTCTACGAGCAGTACTTC
NA	TRBV4-3	NA	TRBJ2-5	CASSQDWGQYQETQYF	TGCGCCAGCAGCCAAGATTGGGGACAATACCAAGAGACCCAGTACTTC
NA	TRBV29-1	once	TRBJ2-7	CSVGLVGYEQYF	TGCAGCGTGGGTCTGGTGGGCTACGAGCAGTACTTC
NA	TRBV7-2	NA	TRBJ2-7	CASSPSDSSYEQYF	TGTGCCAGCAGCCCTTCGGACAGCTCCTACGAGCAGTACTTC
NA	TRBV6-1	few	TRBJ1-2	CASSLQGGYGYTF	TGTGCCAGCAGTCTACAGGGTGGCTATGGCTACACCTTC
TRBD1	TRBV2	few	TRBJ1-5	CASSDRQGRNQPQHF	TGTGCCAGCAGTGATCGACAGGGACGGAATCAGCCCCAGCATTTT
NA	TRBV27	NA	TRBJ2-3	CATAAGTLTDTQYF	TGTGCCACCGCCGCGGGGACCCTTACAGATACGCAGTATTTT
TRBD1	TRBV27	NA	TRBJ1-2	CASSFTSQGLGYGYTF	TGTGCCAGCAGTTTCACCTCACAGGGGCTCGGATATGGCTACACCTTC
NA	TRBV6-4	once	TRBJ2-3	CASSARGSTDTQYF	TGTGCCAGCAGTGCAAGGGGGAGCACAGATACGCAGTATTTT
NA	TRBV7-3	NA	TRBJ2-3	CASSPYTDPDTQYF	TGTGCCAGCAGCCCTTACACCGATCCGGATACGCAGTATTTT
NA	TRBV9	few	TRBJ1-5	CASSRGASNQPQHF	TGTGCCAGCAGCCGGGGGGCCAGCAATCAGCCCCAGCATTTT
NA	TRBV7-9	once	TRBJ2-5	CASSFEGSQETQYF	TGTGCCAGCAGCTTCGAGGGTTCCCAAGAGACCCAGTACTTC
TRBD1	TRBV6-4	NA	TRBJ2-7	CASIKTGGNEQYF	TGTGCCAGCATTAAGACAGGGGGAAACGAGCAGTACTTC
TRBD2	TRBV9	NA	TRBJ2-7	CASSPTSGVSYEQYF	TGTGCCAGCAGCCCGACTAGCGGGGTCTCCTACGAGCAGTACTTC
NA	TRBV19	NA	TRBJ1-2	CASRAGSYTF	TGTGCCAGTAGAGCAGGGAGCTACACCTTC
NA	TRBV7-9	NA	TRBJ2-3	CASSLGGADTQYF	TGTGCCAGCAGCTTAGGCGGCGCAGATACGCAGTATTTT
TRBD1	TRBV7-9	NA	TRBJ2-7	CASMQTGHEQYF	TGTGCCAGCATGCAGACAGGGCACGAGCAGTACTTC
NA	TRBV6-1	NA	TRBJ2-5	CASSEKGEGEQYF	TGTGCCAGCAGTGAAAAGGGGGAGGGGGAGCAGTACTTC
NA	TRBV5-1	NA	TRBJ1-2	CASSLGAGDYGYTF	TGCGCCAGCAGCTTGGGGGCCGGGGACTATGGCTACACCTTC
TRBD1	TRBV11-2	NA	TRBJ2-1	CASTRDRLSSYNEQFF	TGTGCCAGCACCAGGGACAGGCTCAGCTCCTACAATGAGCAGTTCTTC
NA	TRBV18	NA	TRBJ2-2	CASSPGELFF	TGTGCCAGCTCACCAGGGGAGCTGTTTTTT
NA	TRBV19	NA	TRBJ2-2	CASSIVYGGPTSELFF	TGTGCCAGTAGTATAGTTTACGGGGGCCCGACCAGCGAGCTGTTTTTT
TRBD1	TRBV7-9	NA	TRBJ2-5	CASSLTQGAKETQYF	TGTGCCAGCAGCTTAACCCAGGGGGCGAAAGAGACCCAGTACTTC
TRBD2	TRBV10-3	NA	TRBJ2-7	CATAGTSGGEVYEQYF	TGTGCCACCGCCGGGACTAGCGGGGGGGAAGTCTACGAGCAGTACTTC